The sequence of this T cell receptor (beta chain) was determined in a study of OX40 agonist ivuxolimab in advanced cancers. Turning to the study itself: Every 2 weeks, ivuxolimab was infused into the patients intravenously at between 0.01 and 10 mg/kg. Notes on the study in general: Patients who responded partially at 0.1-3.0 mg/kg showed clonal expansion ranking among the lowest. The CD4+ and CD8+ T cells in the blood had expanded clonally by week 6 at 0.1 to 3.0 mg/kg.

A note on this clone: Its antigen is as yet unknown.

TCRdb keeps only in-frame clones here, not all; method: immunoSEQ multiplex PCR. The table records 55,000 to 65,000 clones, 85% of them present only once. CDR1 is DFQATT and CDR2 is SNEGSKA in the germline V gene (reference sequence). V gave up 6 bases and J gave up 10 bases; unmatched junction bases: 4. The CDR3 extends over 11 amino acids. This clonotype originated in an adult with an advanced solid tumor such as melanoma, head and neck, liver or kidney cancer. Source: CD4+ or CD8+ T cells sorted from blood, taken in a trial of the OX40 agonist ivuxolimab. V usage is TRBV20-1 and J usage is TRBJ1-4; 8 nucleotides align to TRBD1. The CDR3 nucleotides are TGCAGTGCCCAAGACAGGGGAAAACTGTTTTTT. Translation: CSAQDRGKLFF.